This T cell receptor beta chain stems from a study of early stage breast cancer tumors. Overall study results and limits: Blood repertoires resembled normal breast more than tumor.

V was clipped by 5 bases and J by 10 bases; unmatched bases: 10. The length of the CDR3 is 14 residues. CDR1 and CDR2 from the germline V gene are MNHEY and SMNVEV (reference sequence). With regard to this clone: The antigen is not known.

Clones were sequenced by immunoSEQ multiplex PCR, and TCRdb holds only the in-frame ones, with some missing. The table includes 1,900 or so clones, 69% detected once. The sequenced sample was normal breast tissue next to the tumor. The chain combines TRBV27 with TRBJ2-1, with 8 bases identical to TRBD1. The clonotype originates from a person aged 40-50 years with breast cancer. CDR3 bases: TGTGCCAGCAGTCCAACGACAGGGGAGCTAGAGCAGTTCTTC. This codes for CASSPTTGELEQFF.